These T cell receptor beta chains were read from a single sample in a study of cytomegalovirus exposure and HLA in healthy donors. The repertoire was sequenced with immunoSEQ multiplex PCR; TCRdb's copy has only in-frame clones and lacks some. The sample shows about 140,000 clones, about 88% of them seen only once. The sample was PBMCs. Every receptor here comes from a man between 18 and 29 years old in good health and CMV-seropositive. The CDR3 runs from the conserved cysteine through the conserved F or W. D genes are given only for firm matches. The size entry is marked missing in some rows and otherwise reads once, few, many or a size class.

j_gene,abundance,v_gene,d_gene,CDR3nt,CDR3aa
TRBJ1-1,NA,TRBV9,TRBD1,TGTGCCAGCAGCGTCGGGACAGGTTTAATGAACACTGAAGCTTTCTTT,CASSVGTGLMNTEAFF
TRBJ2-4,NA,TRBV4-1,NA,TGCGCCAGCAGCCAAGTCCGGGACTCCCGAGCCAAAAACATTCAGTACTTC,CASSQVRDSRAKNIQYF
TRBJ1-2,NA,TRBV28,NA,TGTGCCAGCAGTTTAACAGGGTATGGGGACTATGGCTACACCTTC,CASSLTGYGDYGYTF
TRBJ2-5,once,TRBV2,NA,TGTGCCAGCAGTCCTTCGAACACCGGGTTGGGGACCCAGTACTTC,CASSPSNTGLGTQYF
TRBJ1-2,few,TRBV7-9,TRBD1,TGTGCCAGCAGCCAAGGACAGGGGAACTATGGCTACACCTTC,CASSQGQGNYGYTF
TRBJ2-1,NA,TRBV7-6,TRBD2,TGTGCCAGCAGTGCGATGGCCTCTAGCGGGAGGGTTAATGAGCAGTTCTTC,CASSAMASSGRVNEQFF
TRBJ1-5,NA,TRBV4-1,NA,TGCGCCAGCAGCGCGGCAAGGGGTCGTCAGCCCCAGCATTTT,CASSAARGRQPQHF
TRBJ2-3,NA,TRBV5-1,NA,TGCGCCAGCAGCTTGGTTGGGGCTACCACAGATACGCAGTATTTT,CASSLVGATTDTQYF
TRBJ2-6,NA,TRBV27,NA,TGTGCCAGCAGTCTTACAGGGCCTGGGGCCAACGTCCTGACTTTC,CASSLTGPGANVLTF
TRBJ2-2,NA,TRBV30,NA,TGTGCCTGGAGGCAGGGTTCGGCCGGGGAGCTGTTTTTT,CAWRQGSAGELFF
TRBJ2-7,once,TRBV7-9,TRBD1,TGTGCCAGCAGCTCTCACCGGGACAGGGCCTACGAGCAGTACTTC,CASSSHRDRAYEQYF
TRBJ2-7,NA,TRBV30,NA,TGTGCCTGGAGGGCCAGCTCCTACGAGCAGTACTTC,CAWRASSYEQYF
TRBJ2-7,NA,TRBV7-3,TRBD1,TGTGCCAGCAGCTCTAGGACAGGGGAGATGCAGTACTTC,CASSSRTGEMQYF
TRBJ2-7,NA,TRBV27,NA,TGTGCCAGCAGTTTAACAGAAACCTACGAGCAGTACTTC,CASSLTETYEQYF
TRBJ2-7,NA,TRBV5-5,NA,TGTGCCAGCAGCTTGTGGCAGGGTAGTCAGTACGAGCAGTACTTC,CASSLWQGSQYEQYF
TRBJ2-7,NA,TRBV5-8,NA,TGTGCCAGCAGCTCCTGGGGAGTAAGAGAGCAGTACTTC,CASSSWGVREQYF
TRBJ2-3,NA,TRBV6-6,TRBD2,TGTGCCAGCAGCACCCCCCTAGCGGTACCCACAGATACGCAGTATTTT,CASSTPLAVPTDTQYF
TRBJ2-3,NA,TRBV5-1,TRBD2,TGCGCCAGCAGCCGGGAGGTGCCAGATACGCAGTATTTT,CASSREVPDTQYF
TRBJ1-1,NA,TRBV11-2,NA,TGTGCCAGCAGCTTAGGGTTGAGCACTGAAGCTTTCTTT,CASSLGLSTEAFF
TRBJ1-1,NA,TRBV5-1,NA,TGCGCCAGCAGCTTGTTCGGTCAGAACACTGAAGCTTTCTTT,CASSLFGQNTEAFF
TRBJ2-3,NA,TRBV18,TRBD2,TGTGCCAGCTCGCTCGGACTAGCGGGAGGAGCCGATACGCAGTATTTT,CASSLGLAGGADTQYF
TRBJ1-1,NA,TRBV2,NA,TGTGCCAGCAGTGAAGGAGGGATGAACACTGAAGCTTTCTTT,CASSEGGMNTEAFF
TRBJ2-3,NA,TRBV28,NA,TGTGCCAGCAGGTCAGGGGCCCTAGGCACAGATACGCAGTATTTT,CASRSGALGTDTQYF
TRBJ2-7,NA,TRBV11-2,TRBD2,TGTGCCAGCAGCCCCCAAATTCTGGGAGGGGACCCCTACGAGCAGTACTTC,CASSPQILGGDPYEQYF
TRBJ2-7,NA,TRBV27,NA,TGTGCCAGCAGTCCGACGGGACACTCCTACGAGCAGTACTTC,CASSPTGHSYEQYF
TRBJ2-3,NA,TRBV14,TRBD1,TGTGCCAGCAGCCAGACAGGGCCCGATACGCAGTATTTT,CASSQTGPDTQYF
TRBJ2-5,NA,TRBV7-8,TRBD2,TGTGCCAGCAGCTTTGGGGGGGTCCAAGAGACCCAGTACTTC,CASSFGGVQETQYF
TRBJ1-6,NA,TRBV5-1,TRBD1,TGCGCCAGCAGCCCTGGTACCAGGGGGAATTCACCCCTCCACTTT,CASSPGTRGNSPLHF
TRBJ2-7,NA,TRBV5-1,TRBD1,TGCGCCAGCAGTTTGGACAGGGCCCACGAGCAGTACTTC,CASSLDRAHEQYF
TRBJ1-2,NA,TRBV6-1,TRBD1,TGTGCCAGCAGAATGGACAGGGTCGGTAGCTACACCTTC,CASRMDRVGSYTF
TRBJ1-4,NA,TRBV15,NA,TGTGCCACCAGCAGAGGGCAGGCGGGTGAAAAACTGTTTTTT,CATSRGQAGEKLFF
TRBJ2-7,few,TRBV6-5,TRBD1,TGTGCCAGCAGTTTAACCGGGACAGGGGGCCTCTACGAGCAGTACTTC,CASSLTGTGGLYEQYF
TRBJ2-5,NA,TRBV6-6,TRBD2,TGTGCCAGCAGTTACGCTAGCGGGGGGGCCGGGGAGACCCAGTACTTC,CASSYASGGAGETQYF
TRBJ1-4,NA,TRBV7-8,TRBD1,TGTGCCAGCAGCCCGGACAGGGGGCGAGGATGGAGTGAAAAACTGTTTTTT,CASSPDRGRGWSEKLFF
TRBJ2-2,NA,TRBV18,NA,TGTGCCAGCTCATCGAGGGTACCGCCTAACGGGGAGCTGTTTTTT,CASSSRVPPNGELFF
TRBJ2-5,once,TRBV5-1,NA,TGCGCCAGCAGCTTGGACAGTAATCCAAGAGACACCCAGTACTTC,CASSLDSNPRDTQYF
TRBJ1-4,NA,TRBV18,NA,TGTGCCAGCTCACCGATAGGGGGTAACGAAAAACTGTTTTTT,CASSPIGGNEKLFF
TRBJ1-2,NA,TRBV4-1,NA,TGCGCCAGCAGCCAAGATCACGGGACACTCTACGGCTACACCTTC,CASSQDHGTLYGYTF
TRBJ2-3,NA,TRBV6-1,TRBD2,TGTGCCAGCAGTGGGGGGAGGGCCGGTTCAGATACGCAGTATTTT,CASSGGRAGSDTQYF